This T cell receptor beta chain comes out of a study of a mutant IDH1 vaccine in newly diagnosed glioma. J was trimmed by 10 bases and V by 0 bases; bases with no gene match: 5. The CDR3 totals 14 residues. The germline V gene has CDR1 PRHDT and CDR2 FYEKMQ (reference sequence). Time point of the sample: week 35, safety follow-up. The study gave 300 ug of mutant IDH1 20-mer peptide per vaccine dose, with topical imiquimod. Sequenced by immunoSEQ multiplex PCR; TCRdb stores in-frame clones only, minus some. The table lists tens of thousands of clones, around 90% of them singletons, with 1.5% to 2.5% in the top ten. Notes on this clone: What it recognizes is unknown.

J is TRBJ2-1 and V is TRBV13; 8 bases match TRBD2. The sequence was obtained from a man aged 25 to 45 with glioma. The sample in question was PBMCs, obtained from a glioma patient whose treatment included an IDH1 peptide vaccine. The CDR3 sequence: CASSLGGGAREQFF. In nucleotides, the CDR3 is TGTGCCAGCAGCTTAGGCGGGGGGGCCCGGGAGCAGTTCTTC. Combining the CDR3 with reference TRBV13 and TRBJ2-1 gives the whole variable domain AAGVIQSPRHLIKEKRETATLKCYPIPRHDTVYWYQQGPGQDPQFLISFYEKMQSDKGSIPDRFSAQQFSDYHSELNMSSLELGDSALYFCASSLGGGAREQFFGPGTRLTVL.